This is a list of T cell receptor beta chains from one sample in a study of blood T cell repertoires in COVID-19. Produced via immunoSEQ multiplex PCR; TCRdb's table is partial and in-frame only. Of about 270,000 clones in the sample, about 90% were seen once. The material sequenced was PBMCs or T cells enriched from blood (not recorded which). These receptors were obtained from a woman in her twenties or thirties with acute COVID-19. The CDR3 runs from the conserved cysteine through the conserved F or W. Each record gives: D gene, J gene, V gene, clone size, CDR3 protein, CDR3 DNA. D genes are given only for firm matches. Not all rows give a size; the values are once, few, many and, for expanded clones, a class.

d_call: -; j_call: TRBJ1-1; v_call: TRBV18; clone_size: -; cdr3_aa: CASSPPRGTMNTEAFF; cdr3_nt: TGTGCCAGCTCACCACCGAGAGGAACAATGAACACTGAAGCTTTCTTT
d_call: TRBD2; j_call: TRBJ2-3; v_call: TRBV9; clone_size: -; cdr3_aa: CASSQGAGGYLGTDTQYF; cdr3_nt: TGTGCCAGCAGTCAAGGGGCGGGAGGCTATTTGGGCACAGATACGCAGTATTTT
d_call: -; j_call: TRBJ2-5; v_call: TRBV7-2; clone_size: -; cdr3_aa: CASNLAPGETQYF; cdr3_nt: TGTGCCAGCAATCTAGCCCCCGGGGAGACCCAGTACTTC
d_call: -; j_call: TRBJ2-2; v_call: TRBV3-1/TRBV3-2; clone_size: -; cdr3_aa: CASSIDPGTGELFF; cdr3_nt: TGTGCCAGCAGCATCGACCCGGGTACCGGGGAGCTGTTTTTT
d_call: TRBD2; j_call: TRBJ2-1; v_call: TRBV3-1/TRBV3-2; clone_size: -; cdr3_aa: CASSLTASGGGYNEQFF; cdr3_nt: TGTGCCAGCAGCCTCACGGCTAGCGGCGGAGGGTACAATGAGCAGTTCTTC
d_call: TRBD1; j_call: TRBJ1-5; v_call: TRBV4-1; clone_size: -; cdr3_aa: CASSAGTGAGGNQPQHF; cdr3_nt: TGCGCCAGCAGTGCCGGGACAGGGGCAGGGGGCAATCAGCCCCAGCATTTT
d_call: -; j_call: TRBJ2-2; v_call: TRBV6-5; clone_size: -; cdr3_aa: CASSSSQGWSGELFF; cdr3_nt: TGTGCCAGCAGTTCAAGCCAGGGTTGGTCCGGGGAGCTGTTTTTT
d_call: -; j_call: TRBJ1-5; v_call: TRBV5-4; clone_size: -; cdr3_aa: CASSLGRGQPQHF; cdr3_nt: TGTGCCAGCAGCTTGGGTAGGGGTCAGCCCCAGCATTTT
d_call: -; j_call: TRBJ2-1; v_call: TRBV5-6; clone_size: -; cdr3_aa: CASSLHDEQFF; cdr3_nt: TGTGCCAGCAGCTTGCATGATGAGCAGTTCTTC
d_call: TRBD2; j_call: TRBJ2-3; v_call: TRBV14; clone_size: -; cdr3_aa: CASSRQTSGMTQYF; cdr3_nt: TGTGCCAGCAGCCGTCAAACTAGCGGGATGACGCAGTATTTT
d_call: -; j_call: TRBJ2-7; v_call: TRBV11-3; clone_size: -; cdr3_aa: CASRVYEQYF; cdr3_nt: TGTGCCAGCCGGGTCTACGAGCAGTACTTC
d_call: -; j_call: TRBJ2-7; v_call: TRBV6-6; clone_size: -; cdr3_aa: CASSPGLEGYEQYF; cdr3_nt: TGTGCCAGCAGTCCCGGACTTGAGGGCTACGAGCAGTACTTC
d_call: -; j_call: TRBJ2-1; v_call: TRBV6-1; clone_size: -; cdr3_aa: CASSVHTGVPYNEQFF; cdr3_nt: TGTGCCAGCAGTGTCCATACAGGAGTCCCATACAATGAGCAGTTCTTC
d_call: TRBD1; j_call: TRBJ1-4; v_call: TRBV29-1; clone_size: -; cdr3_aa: CSVEQGVDEKLFF; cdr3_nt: TGCAGCGTAGAACAGGGGGTTGATGAAAAACTGTTTTTT
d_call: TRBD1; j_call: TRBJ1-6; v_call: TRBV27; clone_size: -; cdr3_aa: CASSVSTGGGSPLHF; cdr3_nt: TGTGCCAGCAGCGTCTCGACAGGGGGCGGTTCACCCCTCCACTTT
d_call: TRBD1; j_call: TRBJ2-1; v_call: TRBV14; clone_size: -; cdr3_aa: CASSQGTLVGTGIRNEQFF; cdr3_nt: TGTGCCAGCAGCCAAGGTACCCTGGTCGGGACAGGTATCAGGAATGAGCAGTTCTTC
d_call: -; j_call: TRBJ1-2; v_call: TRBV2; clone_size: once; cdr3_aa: CASSEGRVTNYGYTF; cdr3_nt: TGTGCCAGCAGTGAAGGTCGGGTAACTAACTATGGCTACACCTTC
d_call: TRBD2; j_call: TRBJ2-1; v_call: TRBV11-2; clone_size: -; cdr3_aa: CASSLDSGTYNEQFF; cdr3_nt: TGTGCCAGCAGCTTAGATAGCGGGACCTACAATGAGCAGTTCTTC
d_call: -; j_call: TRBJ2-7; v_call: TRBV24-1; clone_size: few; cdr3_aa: CATSDPRGEQYF; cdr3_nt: TGTGCCACCAGTGATCCTAGGGGGGAGCAGTACTTC
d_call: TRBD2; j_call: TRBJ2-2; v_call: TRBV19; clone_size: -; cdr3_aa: CARIRLAGGAGELFF; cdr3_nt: TGTGCCAGAATAAGACTAGCGGGAGGGGCCGGGGAGCTGTTTTTT
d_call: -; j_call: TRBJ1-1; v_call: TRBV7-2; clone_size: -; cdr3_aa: CASSLAGDTEAFF; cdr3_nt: TGTGCCAGCAGCTTAGCAGGGGACACTGAAGCTTTCTTT
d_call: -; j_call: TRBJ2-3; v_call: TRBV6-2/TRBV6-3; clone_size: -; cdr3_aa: CASSYETGVTDTQYF; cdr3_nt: TGTGCCAGCAGTTACGAGACAGGAGTGACAGATACGCAGTATTTT
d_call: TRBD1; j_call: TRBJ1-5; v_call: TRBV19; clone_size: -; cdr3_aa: CASSPRQGAGQPQHF; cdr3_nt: TGTGCCAGTAGTCCCCGACAGGGGGCGGGTCAGCCCCAGCATTTT
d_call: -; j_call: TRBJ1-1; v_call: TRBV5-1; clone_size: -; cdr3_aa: CASSPGHKGDTEAFF; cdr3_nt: TGCGCCAGCAGCCCAGGACACAAAGGGGACACTGAAGCTTTCTTT
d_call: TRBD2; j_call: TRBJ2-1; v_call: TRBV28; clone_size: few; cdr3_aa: CASNSRSGSSYNEQFF; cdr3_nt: TGTGCCAGCAACTCCCGAAGCGGGAGCTCCTACAATGAGCAGTTCTTC
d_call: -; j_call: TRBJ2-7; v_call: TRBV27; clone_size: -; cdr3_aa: CASSLVWAGTSSYEQYF; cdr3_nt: TGTGCCAGCAGTTTAGTCTGGGCAGGGACTTCCTCCTACGAGCAGTACTTC
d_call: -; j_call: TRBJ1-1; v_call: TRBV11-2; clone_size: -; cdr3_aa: CASSLAGVDTEAFF; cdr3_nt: TGTGCCAGCAGCTTAGCGGGGGTAGACACTGAAGCTTTCTTT
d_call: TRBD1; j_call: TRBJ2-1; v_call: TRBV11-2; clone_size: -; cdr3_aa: CASSPLSQGANEQFF; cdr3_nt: TGTGCCAGCAGCCCTCTGAGCCAGGGGGCCAATGAGCAGTTCTTC
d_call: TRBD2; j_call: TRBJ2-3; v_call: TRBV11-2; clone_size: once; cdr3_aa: CASSLDLGSGWGLATDTQYF; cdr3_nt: TGTGCCAGCAGCTTAGATCTTGGTAGCGGGTGGGGCCTCGCCACAGATACGCAGTATTTT
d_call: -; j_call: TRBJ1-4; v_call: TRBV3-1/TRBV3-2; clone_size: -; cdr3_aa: CASSQDPLRGYNEKLFF; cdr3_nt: TGTGCCAGCAGCCAAGACCCTTTGAGGGGGTATAATGAAAAACTGTTTTTT
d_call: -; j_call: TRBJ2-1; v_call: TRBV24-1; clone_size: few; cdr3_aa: CATSDLGRGRYNEQFF; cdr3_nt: TGTGCCACCAGTGATTTGGGTAGGGGAAGGTACAATGAGCAGTTCTTC